This TCR beta chain comes out of a study of T cell responses to AZD1222 COVID-19 vaccine. Sequenced by immunoSEQ multiplex PCR; TCRdb stores in-frame clones only, minus some. The table records about 120,000 clones, about 90% of them present only once. Per the germline V gene, CDR1 is MNHEY and CDR2 is SMNVEV (reference sequence). J was trimmed by 0 bases and V by 1 base; bases with no gene match: 2. This CDR3 contains 15 residues. The sequence was obtained from an adult in good health. The chain employs TRBV27 and TRBJ1-2; TRBD1 matches at 7 bases. The sequencing here drew on peripheral blood, taken on day 0 of AZD1222 vaccination. The CDR3 protein is CASSLWGTANYGYTF. The CDR3 nucleotides are TGTGCCAGCAGTTTATGGGGGACAGCTAACTATGGCTACACCTTC.